The next 13 T cell receptor beta chains were all read from a single sample in a study of cytomegalovirus exposure and HLA in healthy donors. With 60 Vbeta and 13 Jbeta primers, the PCR was carried out. Profiling relied on immunoSEQ multiplex PCR, and the TCRdb table lists in-frame clones only, not all of them. The sample includes 150,000 to 200,000 clones, roughly 78% of them seen just once. The specimen sequenced was PBMCs. The receptors originated from a boy aged 5-17 years in good health and CMV-seronegative.

The chain uses TRBV29-1 and TRBJ1-2; TRBD1 matches at 7 bases. The CDR3 extends over 17 amino acids. Germline assignment: CDR1 SQVTM and CDR2 ANQGSEA. J was trimmed by 3 bases and V by 6 bases; bases with no gene match: 19. In DNA form, the CDR3 reads TGCAGCGTCCCCCCGGGGACAGTAAGGCACTGGGACTATGGCTACACCTTC. It encodes CSVPPGTVRHWDYGYTF.

The V and J genes are TRBV10-3 and TRBJ2-3; 12 bases agree with TRBD2. Losses at the gene ends were 6 bases for V and 0 bases for J; bases not matched to a gene: 7. CDR1 and CDR2 from the germline V gene are ENHRY and SYGVKD. The CDR3 has 17 amino acids. The CDR3 sequence is CAIRVGLAGLSTDTQYF. The DNA of the CDR3 is TGTGCCATCAGGGTGGGACTAGCGGGCCTAAGCACAGATACGCAGTATTTT.

The genes are TRBV18 and TRBJ1-5; D is undetermined. This CDR3 region has 17 residues. With 6 bases removed from V and 1 base from J, the gap between germline ends came to 19 bases. Germline V gives CDR1 KGHSH, CDR2 LQKENI. The CDR3 reads CASSPFEGRVSNQPQHF. CDR3 DNA: TGTGCCAGCTCCCCCTTTGAAGGGAGAGTAAGCAATCAGCCCCAGCATTTT.

The V and J genes are TRBV19 and TRBJ2-2, with a weak D call TRBD2 (7 bases). The germline V gene has CDR1 LNHDA and CDR2 SQIVND (reference sequence). This CDR3 is 12 amino acids long. The CDR3 loop is CGSGTHTGELFF. The CDR3 bases are TGTGGCAGCGGGACACACACCGGGGAGCTGTTTTTT.

This clone was detected only a few times. The J gene is TRBJ1-3, the V gene TRBV30, with D unclear. CDR3 length: 13 residues. Trimming removed 5 bases at V and 0 bases at J, with 8 bases between. Per the germline V gene, CDR1 is GTSNPN and CDR2 is SVGIG (reference sequence). CDR3: CAWSSGSGNTIYF. For the CDR3, the DNA is TGTGCCTGGTCTAGTGGCTCTGGAAACACCATATATTTT.

The chain employs TRBV6-5 and TRBJ1-6, with D perhaps TRBD1 (6 bases). Germline CDR1 reads MNHEY; CDR2 reads SVGAGI. This CDR3 is built from 13 residues. Trimming stripped 5 bases from V and 7 bases from J, with 9 bases between. Written as DNA, the CDR3 is TGTGCCAGCAGTGATAGGGGGAATTCACCCCTCCACTTT. It encodes CASSDRGNSPLHF.

V is TRBV15 and J is TRBJ2-2; 9 nucleotides line up with TRBD2. The trim removed 3 bases at V and 0 bases at J, leaving 2 bases unmatched. This CDR3 region has 16 residues. The germline V gene has CDR1 LNHNV and CDR2 YYDKDF (reference sequence). The CDR3: CATSSLAGTNTGELFF. CDR3 coding DNA: TGTGCCACCAGCAGTCTAGCGGGGACGAACACCGGGGAGCTGTTTTTT.

The chain combines TRBV7-9 with TRBJ2-2; TRBD1 agrees at 7 bases. Germline V lookup: CDR1 SEHNR, CDR2 FQNEAQ (reference sequence). There are 17 residues in the CDR3. The ends lost 3 bases at V and 1 base at J; junction bases unmatched: 8. Here the CDR3 reads CASSFDRVRMNTGELFF. The CDR3 DNA follows: TGTGCCAGCAGCTTTGACAGGGTGAGGATGAACACCGGGGAGCTGTTTTTT.

The rearrangement uses TRBV11-3 and TRBJ2-3; 10 nucleotides align to TRBD2. V dropped 1 base and J dropped 1; count of bases not matched to a gene: 8. Germline V gives CDR1 SGHNT, CDR2 YENEEA. CDR3 length: 18 residues. CDR3 sequence: CASSLGQTSGEGTDTQYF. The CDR3 region has the DNA TGTGCCAGCAGCTTAGGCCAAACTAGCGGGGAAGGCACAGATACGCAGTATTTT.

The V gene is TRBV9, the J gene TRBJ2-3; maybe TRBD2 (5 bases). The V gene's germline CDR1 is SGDLS and CDR2 YYNGEE. The CDR3 is made up of 16 amino acids. V dropped 0 bases and J dropped 0 bases, with 11 bases sitting between them. The CDR3 DNA follows: TGTGCCAGCAGCGTAGTCGGGGAAGTTAGCACAGATACGCAGTATTTT. It is translated as CASSVVGEVSTDTQYF. Full variable domain (remainder filled in from reference TRBV9 and TRBJ2-3): DSGVTQTPKHLITATGQRVTLRCSPRSGDLSVYWYQQSLDQGLQFLIQYYNGEERAKGNILERFSAQQFPDLHSELNLSSLELGDSALYFCASSVVGEVSTDTQYFGPGTRLTVL.

This clone came up a few times. The rearrangement links TRBV9 to TRBJ2-7, with 8 bases matching TRBD1. The ends lost 3 bases at V and 4 bases at J; junction bases unmatched: 6. Per the germline V gene, CDR1 is SGDLS and CDR2 is YYNGEE. The CDR3 totals 14 residues. The chain's CDR3 is CASSASTGGYEQYF. The DNA for the CDR3 is TGTGCCAGCAGCGCCTCAACAGGGGGGTACGAGCAGTACTTC.

The sample holds one count of this clone. This sequence joins TRBV29-1 and TRBJ2-2; D remains ambiguous. In germline, CDR1 is SQVTM, CDR2 ANQGSEA. There are 13 residues in the CDR3. The V and J ends lost 7 bases and 0 bases respectively, with 9 bases between them. CDR3 loop: CSAHAANTGELFF. CDR3 DNA sequence: TGCAGCGCACATGCAGCGAACACCGGGGAGCTGTTTTTT.

This chain links TRBV5-1 with TRBJ1-1; 9 nucleotides line up with TRBD1. CDR1 and CDR2 (germline): SGHRS, YFSETQ. The V segment lost 2 bases and the J segment 1 base; nucleotides outside the gene matches: 9. The CDR3 covers 17 residues. CDR3 in amino acids: CASSFDRGFVKNTEAFF. Here the CDR3 DNA reads TGCGCCAGCAGCTTTGACAGGGGGTTCGTCAAGAACACTGAAGCTTTCTTT.